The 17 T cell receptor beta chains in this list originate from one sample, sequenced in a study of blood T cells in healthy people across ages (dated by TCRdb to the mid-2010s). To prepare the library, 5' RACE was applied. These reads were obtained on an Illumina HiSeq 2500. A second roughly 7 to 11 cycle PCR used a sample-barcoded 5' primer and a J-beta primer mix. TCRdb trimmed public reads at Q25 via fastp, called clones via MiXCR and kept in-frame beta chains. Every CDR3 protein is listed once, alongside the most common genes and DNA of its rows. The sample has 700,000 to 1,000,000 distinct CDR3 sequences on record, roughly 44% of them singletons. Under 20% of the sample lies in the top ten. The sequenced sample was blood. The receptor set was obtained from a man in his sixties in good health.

This chain's CDR3 is CSARPPGARRTSREQYF. CDR3 DNA: TGCAGTGCTAGACCCCCCGGGGCTCGGAGGACCTCTAGAGAGCAGTACTTC. This chain joins TRBV20-1 and TRBJ2-7; TRBD1 or TRBD2 may be the D gene (5 bases each). V shed 2 bases and J shed 7 bases, with 27 bases lying between them. Germline values: CDR1 DFQATT, CDR2 SNEGSKA (reference sequence). This CDR3 contains 17 residues.

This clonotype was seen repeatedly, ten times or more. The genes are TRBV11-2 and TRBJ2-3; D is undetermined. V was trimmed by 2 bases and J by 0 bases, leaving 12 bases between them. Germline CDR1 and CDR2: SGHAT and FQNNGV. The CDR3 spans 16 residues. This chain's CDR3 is CASSLLVASSTDTQYF. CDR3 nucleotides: TGTGCCAGCAGCTTACTAGTCGCCTCTAGCACAGATACGCAGTATTTT.

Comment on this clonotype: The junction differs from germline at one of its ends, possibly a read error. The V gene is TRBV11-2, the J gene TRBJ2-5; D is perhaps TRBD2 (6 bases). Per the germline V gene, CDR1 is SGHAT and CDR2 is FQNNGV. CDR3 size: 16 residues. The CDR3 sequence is CASSLGNSGGRNEQYF. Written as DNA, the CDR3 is TGCGCCAGCAGCTTAGGGAATAGCGGAGGTAGGAATGAGCAGTACTTC.

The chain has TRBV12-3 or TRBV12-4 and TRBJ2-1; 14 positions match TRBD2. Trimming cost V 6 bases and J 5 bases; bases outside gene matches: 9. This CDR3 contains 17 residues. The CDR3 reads CASSHIGTSGGHNEQFF. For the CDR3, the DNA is TGTGCCAGCAGCCACATCGGGACTAGCGGGGGCCACAATGAGCAGTTCTTC.

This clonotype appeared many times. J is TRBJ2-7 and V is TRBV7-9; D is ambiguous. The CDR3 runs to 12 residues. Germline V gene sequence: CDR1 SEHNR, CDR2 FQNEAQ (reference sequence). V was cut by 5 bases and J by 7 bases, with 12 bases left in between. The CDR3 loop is CASSTGRREQYF. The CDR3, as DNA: TGTGCCAGCAGCACCGGGCGACGGGAGCAGTACTTC. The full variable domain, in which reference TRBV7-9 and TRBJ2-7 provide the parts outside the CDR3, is DTGVSQNPRHKITKRGQNVTFRCDPISEHNRLYWYRQTLGQGPEFLTYFQNEAQLEKSRLLSDRFSAERPKGSFSTLEIQRTEQGDSAMYLCASSTGRREQYFGPGTRLTVT.

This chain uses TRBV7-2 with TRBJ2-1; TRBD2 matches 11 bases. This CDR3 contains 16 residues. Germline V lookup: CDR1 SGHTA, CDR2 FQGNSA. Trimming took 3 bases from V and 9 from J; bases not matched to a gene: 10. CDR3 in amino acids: CASSLNSGGVSGEQFF. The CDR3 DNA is TGTGCCAGCAGCTTGAATAGCGGGGGGGTCTCAGGTGAGCAGTTCTTC. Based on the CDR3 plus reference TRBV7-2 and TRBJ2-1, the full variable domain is GAGVSQSPSNKVTEKGKDVELRCDPISGHTALYWYRQSLGQGLEFLIYFQGNSAPDKSGLPSDRFSAERTGGSVSTLTIQRTQQEDSAVYLCASSLNSGGVSGEQFFGPGTRLTVL.

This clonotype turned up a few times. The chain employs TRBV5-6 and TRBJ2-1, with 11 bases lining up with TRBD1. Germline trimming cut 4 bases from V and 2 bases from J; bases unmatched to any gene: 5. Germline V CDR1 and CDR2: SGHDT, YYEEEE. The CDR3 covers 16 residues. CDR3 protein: CASSRPGQGAYNEQFF. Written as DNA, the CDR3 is TGTGCCAGCAGCCGGCCGGGACAGGGGGCCTACAATGAGCAGTTCTTC.

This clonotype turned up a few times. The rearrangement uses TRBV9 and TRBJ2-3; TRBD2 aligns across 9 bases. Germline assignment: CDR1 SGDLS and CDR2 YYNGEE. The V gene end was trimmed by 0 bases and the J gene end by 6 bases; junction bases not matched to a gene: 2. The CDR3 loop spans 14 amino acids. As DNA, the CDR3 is TGTGCCAGCAGCGTAGGCGGGGGGGCGGATACGCAGTATTTT. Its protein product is CASSVGGGADTQYF.

In DNA form, the CDR3 reads TGTGCCAGCAGCGCCTACAGGGGTGGCTACACCTTC. Translated, it gives CASSAYRGGYTF. The chain recombines TRBV28 with TRBJ1-2, with TRBD1 matching 7 bases. The CDR3 has 12 residues. Germline V gives CDR1 MDHEN, CDR2 SYDVKM. V shed 6 bases, J shed 7 bases, and the junction held 5 bases outside the gene matches.

Written as DNA, the CDR3 is TGTGCCACCAGCAGAGATAGGGGGACAGGGATGTACGAGCAGTACTTC. As protein: CATSRDRGTGMYEQYF. The chain has TRBV15 and TRBJ2-7; 9 positions match TRBD1. Trimming took 0 bases from V and 4 from J; bases not matched to a gene: 7. This CDR3 is built from 16 residues. Germline V lookup: CDR1 LNHNV, CDR2 YYDKDF (reference sequence).

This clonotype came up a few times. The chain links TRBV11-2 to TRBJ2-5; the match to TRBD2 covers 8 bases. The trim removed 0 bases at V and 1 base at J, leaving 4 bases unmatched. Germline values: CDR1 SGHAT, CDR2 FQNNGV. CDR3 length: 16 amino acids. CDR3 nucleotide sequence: TGTGCCAGCAGCTTAGATCCAGCGGGAGTCCAAGAGACCCAGTACTTC. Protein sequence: CASSLDPAGVQETQYF.

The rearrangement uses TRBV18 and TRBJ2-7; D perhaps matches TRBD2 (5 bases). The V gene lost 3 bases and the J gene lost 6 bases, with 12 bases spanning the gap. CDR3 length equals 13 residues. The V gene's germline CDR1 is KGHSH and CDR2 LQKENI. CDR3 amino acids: CASSPEREREQYF. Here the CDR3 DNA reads TGTGCCAGCTCACCTGAGAGGGAGCGCGAGCAGTACTTC.

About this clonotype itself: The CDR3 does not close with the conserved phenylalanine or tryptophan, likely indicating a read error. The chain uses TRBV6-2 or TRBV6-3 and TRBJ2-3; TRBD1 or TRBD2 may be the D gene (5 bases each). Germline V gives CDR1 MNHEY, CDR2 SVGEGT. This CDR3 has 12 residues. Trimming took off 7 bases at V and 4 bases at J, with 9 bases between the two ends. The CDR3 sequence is CASNRGADTQYV. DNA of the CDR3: TGTGCCAGCAACCGAGGGGCAGATACGCAGTATGTT.

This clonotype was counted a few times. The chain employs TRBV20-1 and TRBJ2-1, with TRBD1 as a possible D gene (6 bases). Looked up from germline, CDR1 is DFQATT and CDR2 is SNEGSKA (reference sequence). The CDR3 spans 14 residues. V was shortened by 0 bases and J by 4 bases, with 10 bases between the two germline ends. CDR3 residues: CSARDFTGYNEQFF. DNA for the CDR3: TGCAGTGCTAGAGATTTTACAGGGTACAATGAGCAGTTCTTC.

CDR3 region: CASSHRAGNNEQFF. The CDR3 DNA is TGTGCCAGCAGCCATAGGGCAGGGAACAATGAGCAGTTCTTC. The chain employs TRBV7-2 and TRBJ2-1; a weak D match, TRBD1 (5 bases). The CDR3 sequence is 14 residues long. The germline V gene encodes CDR1 SGHTA and CDR2 FQGNSA. V lost 5 bases, J lost 5 bases, and 13 bases lay in between.

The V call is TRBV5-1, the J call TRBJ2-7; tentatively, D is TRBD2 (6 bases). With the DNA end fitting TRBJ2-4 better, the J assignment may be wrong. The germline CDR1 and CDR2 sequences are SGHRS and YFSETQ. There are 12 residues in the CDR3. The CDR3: CASSSEGNIQYF. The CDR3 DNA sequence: TGCGCCAGCAGCTCGGAGGGAAACATTCAGTACTTC.

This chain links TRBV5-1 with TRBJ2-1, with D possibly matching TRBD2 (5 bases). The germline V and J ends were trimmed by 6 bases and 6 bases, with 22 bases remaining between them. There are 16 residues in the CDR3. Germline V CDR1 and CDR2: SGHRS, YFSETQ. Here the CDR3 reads CASTLAWAGEGNEQFF. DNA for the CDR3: TGCGCCAGCACTCTGGCGTGGGCCGGGGAAGGCAATGAGCAGTTCTTC.